This entry lists 15 T cell receptor beta chains sequenced from one sample in a study of glioma-infiltrating T cells. Using RNA template, CDR3s of TCR alpha and beta were amplified with iRepertoire arm-PCR. A single record per CDR3 protein comes from TCRdb applying MiXCR to the multiplex PCR reads. The sample records around 390,000 distinct CDR3 sequences, less than 50% being singletons. Sequencing was performed on glioma tissue, nonneoplastic brain tissue, or PBMCs (not recorded which). Every receptor here comes from a human donor with low-grade glioma or glioblastoma, undergoing nonglioma brain surgery, or in good health (not recorded which).

A note on this clonotype: A much larger clone differs by one base, so this may be a read error. The chain joins TRBV27 to TRBJ2-1, with TRBD2 identical over 8 bases. This CDR3 contains 17 residues. The V gene end was trimmed by 3 bases and the J gene end by 3 bases; junction bases not matched to a gene: 10. Germline V gives CDR1 MNHEY, CDR2 SMNVEV (reference sequence). CDR3 coding DNA: TGTGCCAGCAGTTTTTGGAATAGCGGGGTCTACTACAATGAGCAGTTCTTC. Its translation is CASSFWNSGVYYNEQFF.

This clonotype showed up just a few times. The chain joins TRBV10-3 to TRBJ2-1, with 9 bases lining up with TRBD1. Looked up from germline, CDR1 is ENHRY and CDR2 is SYGVKD. This CDR3 contains 16 residues. The V segment lost 1 base and the J segment 8 bases; nucleotides outside the gene matches: 9. The CDR3 sequence is CAISEWDTGGEDEQFF. The CDR3 DNA reads as TGTGCCATCAGTGAGTGGGACACAGGGGGCGAGGATGAGCAGTTCTTC.

This clonotype was observed a handful of times. The V and J genes are TRBV25-1 and TRBJ2-7; 8 bases line up with TRBD2. The CDR3 is 13 amino acids. Germline CDR1 reads MGHDK; CDR2 reads SYGVNS. J lost 6 bases, V lost 10 bases, and 11 bases had no gene match. The CDR3 reads CATTRGGTGEQYF. DNA for the CDR3: TGTGCCACAACTCGGGGGGGGACGGGCGAGCAGTACTTC.

As for this clonotype: The missing conserved phenylalanine or tryptophan at the end of this CDR3 makes a read error likely. This CDR3 reads CSARARQAGTYNEQFY. As DNA, the CDR3 is TGCAGTGCTAGAGCCCGGCAAGCGGGTACCTACAATGAGCAGTTCTAC. The rearrangement links TRBV20-1 to TRBJ2-1; possible D gene TRBD2, 6 bases. Germline V gives CDR1 DFQATT, CDR2 SNEGSKA (reference sequence). V shed 1 base and J shed 2 bases, with 15 bases lying between them. The CDR3 is 16 amino acids.

This clonotype came up once. A much larger clone is a single base away; this may be a read error. The rearrangement joins TRBV6-2 or TRBV6-3 to TRBJ1-1, with 7 bases identical to TRBD1. This CDR3 comprises 15 residues. Germline V gene data show CDR1 as MNHEY and CDR2 as SVGEGT. CDR3 sequence (DNA): TGTGCCGGCAGTTATACAGGGGCCCCGAACACTGAAGCTTTCTTT. This translates into CAGSYTGAPNTEAFF.

This chain connects TRBV4-2 to TRBJ1-6, with D hard to call. Looked up from germline, CDR1 is LGHNA and CDR2 is YNFKEQ. With 0 bases removed from V and 0 bases from J, the gap between germline ends came to 6 bases. This CDR3 is 16 amino acids long. The CDR3 loop is CASSQDRYSYNSPLHF. In DNA, the CDR3 is TGTGCCAGCAGCCAAGATCGTTACTCCTATAATTCACCCCTCCACTTT.

On this clonotype itself: Compared with germline, one end of the junction differs, possibly owing to a read error. V and J are TRBV5-4 and TRBJ2-2; D is possibly TRBD2 (6 bases). Germline CDR1 is SGHNT and CDR2 is YYREEE (reference sequence). The CDR3 runs 16 residues. In DNA, the CDR3 is TGTGCCAGCAGCTTGTTCTGGGGGAGGAACACCGGGGAGCTGCTTTTT. It specifies CASSLFWGRNTGELLF.

In this sample, this clonotype turned up a few times. V usage is TRBV7-9 and J usage is TRBJ2-5; no firm D call. Germline assignment: CDR1 SEHNR and CDR2 FQNEAQ (reference sequence). The CDR3 totals 13 residues. V dropped 2 bases and J dropped 7 bases, with 11 bases sitting between them. CDR3 nucleotide sequence: TGTGCCAGCAGCTTACCCTTGGCGATGACCCAGTACTTC. Its translation is CASSLPLAMTQYF.

The chain has TRBV7-3 and TRBJ2-1; 11 nucleotides line up with TRBD1. The length of the CDR3 is 15 residues. V shed 5 bases, J shed 6 bases, and the junction held 6 bases outside the gene matches. The germline gives CDR1 SGHTA, CDR2 FQGTGA. The CDR3 sequence is CASSPAGTGGNEQFF. CDR3 bases: TGTGCCAGCAGCCCCGCGGGGACAGGGGGCAATGAGCAGTTCTTC.

The chain joins TRBV7-3 to TRBJ2-3; the D gene is possibly TRBD1 (7 bases). Per germline, CDR1 SGHTA and CDR2 FQGTGA. V was pared by 2 bases and J by 5 bases, with 14 bases between. The CDR3 has 15 amino acids. The CDR3 reads CASSLAGQHGDTQYF. CDR3 DNA: TGTGCCAGCAGCTTAGCGGGACAGCACGGAGATACGCAGTATTTT.

This clonotype was picked up one time. V is TRBV29-1 and J is TRBJ2-5; TRBD1 matches 12 bases. From germline, CDR1 is SQVTM and CDR2 ANQGSEA. V dropped 6 bases and J dropped 7; count of bases not matched to a gene: 9. There are 14 residues in the CDR3. The CDR3 sequence: CSVGTGGRWVTQYF. As DNA, the CDR3 is TGCAGCGTGGGGACAGGGGGCAGATGGGTGACCCAGTACTTC. The variable domain in full, completed from reference TRBV29-1 and TRBJ2-5, reads SAVISQKPSRDICQRGTSLTIQCQVDSQVTMMFWYRQQPGQSLTLIATANQGSEATYESGFVIDKFPISRPNLTFSTLTVSNMSPEDSSIYLCSVGTGGRWVTQYFGPGTRLLVL.

This clonotype was seen more than once but under ten times. The chain links TRBV19 to TRBJ2-1, with D unclear. Trimming shortened V by 0 bases and J by 6 bases, and 6 bases separated the two germline ends. This CDR3 is built from 13 residues. Germline CDR1 is LNHDA and CDR2 is SQIVND (reference sequence). The CDR3 here is CASSIEGINEQFF. CDR3 in DNA: TGTGCCAGTAGTATAGAAGGAATCAATGAGCAGTTCTTC. Full variable domain (missing parts from reference TRBV19 and TRBJ2-1): DGGITQSPKYLFRKEGQNVTLSCEQNLNHDAMYWYRQDPGQGLRLIYYSQIVNDFQKGDIAEGYSVSREKKESFPLTVTSAQKNPTAFYLCASSIEGINEQFFGPGTRLTVL.

This clonotype appeared once. This may be a read error: a much more frequent sequence differs by one nucleotide. This rearrangement joins TRBV6-9 to TRBJ1-1, with D tentatively TRBD1 (5 bases). The CDR3 sequence is 13 residues long. The V end was cut by 3 bases, the J end by 11 bases, with 16 bases between. From germline, CDR1 is MNHGY and CDR2 SVAAGI. This CDR3 is CASSYAGGLAAFF. CDR3 sequence (DNA): TGTGCCAGCAGTTACGCGGGGGGACTAGCTGCTTTCTTT.

Of note for this clonotype: Here the CDR3 omits its conserved ending phenylalanine or tryptophan, so a read error is the likely source. J is TRBJ2-1 and V is TRBV20-1, with 7 bases matching TRBD2. Germline-derived CDR1 and CDR2 are DFQATT and SNEGSKA (reference sequence). The ends lost 0 bases at V and 3 bases at J; junction bases unmatched: 2. The CDR3 has 14 residues. CDR3 residues: CSARELANYNEQFL. The CDR3 coding sequence is TGCAGTGCTAGAGAACTAGCGAACTACAATGAGCAGTTCCTC.

This clonotype was detected many times. The chain has TRBV6-1 and TRBJ1-2, with 7 bases aligning to TRBD1. The germline V gene has CDR1 MNHNS and CDR2 SASEGT. The CDR3 loop spans 13 amino acids. Trimming took 5 bases from V and 4 from J; bases not matched to a gene: 4. The chain's CDR3 is CASSLDRAYGYTF. DNA of the CDR3: TGTGCCAGCAGTCTCGACAGGGCCTATGGCTACACCTTC.